The 21 T cell receptor beta chains reported below all come from one sample, sequenced in a study of cytomegalovirus exposure and HLA in healthy donors. The PCR contained 60 Vbeta and 13 Jbeta primers. This table comes from immunoSEQ multiplex PCR, and its TCRdb copy is limited to in-frame clones, with some not included. Of around 240,000 clones in the sample, about four fifths were seen once. Sequencing was done on a sample of PBMCs. The receptors shown here come from a woman in her forties in good health and CMV-seropositive.

This chain uses TRBV20-1 with TRBJ2-1, with TRBD1 identical over 7 bases. The CDR3 consists of 11 residues. CDR1 DFQATT and CDR2 SNEGSKA come from the germline V gene (reference sequence). V trimming: 4 bases; J trimming: 9 bases; junction bases outside the gene matches: 3. Here the CDR3 reads CSAKQGPEQFF. CDR3 sequence (DNA): TGCAGTGCTAAACAGGGGCCTGAGCAGTTCTTC.

This rearrangement joins TRBV7-9 to TRBJ2-2; D is possibly TRBD1 (5 bases). The CDR3 length is 16 residues. CDR1 and CDR2 from the germline V gene are SEHNR and FQNEAQ (reference sequence). Trimming removed 1 base from V and 5 bases from J, with 14 bases in between. The CDR3: CASSLVGDKRTGELFF. CDR3 in DNA: TGTGCCAGCAGCTTAGTAGGGGATAAGAGGACCGGGGAGCTGTTTTTT.

Only one count was recorded for this clone. The genes are TRBV4-2 and TRBJ2-5, with 8 bases that match TRBD1. Trimming cost V 4 bases and J 1 base; bases outside gene matches: 8. The CDR3 sequence is 16 residues long. Germline values: CDR1 LGHNA, CDR2 YNFKEQ. The CDR3 DNA is TGTGCCAGCAGCCCCCGGACAGGGTCTGTCCAAGAGACCCAGTACTTC. This encodes CASSPRTGSVQETQYF.

This chain uses TRBV10-3 with TRBJ2-5; unclear D gene. The J call may be faulty, since TRBJ2-7 better matches the DNA end. Germline loops: CDR1 ENHRY, CDR2 SYGVKD. The CDR3 is 12 amino acids. As DNA, the CDR3 is TGTGCCATCAGTGAAGAGAACTACGAGCAGTACTTC. As protein: CAISEENYEQYF.

This chain links TRBV7-2 with TRBJ2-5; 7 bases line up with TRBD1. Trimming at V came to 5 bases and at J to 3 bases, leaving 9 bases not matched to a gene. This CDR3 region has 15 residues. The germline CDR1 and CDR2 sequences are SGHTA and FQGNSA. The chain's CDR3 is CASSPAGTVKETQYF. CDR3 nucleotide sequence: TGTGCCAGCAGCCCCGCCGGGACAGTCAAAGAGACCCAGTACTTC.

This clone has a single count. The rearrangement links TRBV29-1 to TRBJ1-1; 9 nucleotides match TRBD1. Germline loops: CDR1 SQVTM, CDR2 ANQGSEA. The CDR3 extends over 13 amino acids. V shed 6 bases, J shed 1 base, and the junction held 3 bases outside the gene matches. CDR3 in amino acids: CSVAGQGNTEAFF. DNA for the CDR3: TGCAGCGTAGCGGGACAGGGGAACACTGAAGCTTTCTTT. Using reference TRBV29-1 and TRBJ1-1 for the parts outside the CDR3, the full variable domain is SAVISQKPSRDICQRGTSLTIQCQVDSQVTMMFWYRQQPGQSLTLIATANQGSEATYESGFVIDKFPISRPNLTFSTLTVSNMSPEDSSIYLCSVAGQGNTEAFFGQGTRLTVV.

The chain links TRBV5-1 to TRBJ2-7; maybe TRBD2 (5 bases). CDR1 is SGHRS and CDR2 is YFSETQ in the germline V gene. This CDR3 is built from 17 residues. Trimming removed 3 bases from V and 8 bases from J, with 27 bases in between. Here the CDR3 reads CASSSFKGELSSFKQYF. CDR3 DNA sequence: TGCGCCAGCAGCTCCTTTAAGGGAGAGCTCTCTTCTTTTAAGCAGTACTTC.

This clone has more than one count but fewer than ten. Written as DNA, the CDR3 is TGTGCCAGCAGCGCCGACTCGCGGGGGGGCGAGCAGTACTTC. Residues: CASSADSRGGEQYF. The chain recombines TRBV5-4 with TRBJ2-7; 9 nucleotides agree with TRBD2. V shed 4 bases and J 6 bases; nucleotides not matched to a gene: 8. The CDR3 is 14 residues long. Germline lookup yields CDR1 SGHNT and CDR2 YYREEE (reference sequence).

This clone appeared a few times. The V gene is TRBV5-1, the J gene TRBJ2-2; 8 nucleotides agree with TRBD2. The ends lost 7 bases at V and 4 bases at J; junction bases unmatched: 12. Germline CDR1 and CDR2: SGHRS and YFSETQ. The CDR3 spans 16 residues. CDR3 sequence: CASSPYGGAGTGELFF. The CDR3 DNA reads TGCGCCAGCTCCCCCTACGGGGGGGCCGGCACCGGGGAGCTGTTTTTT.

The gene calls are TRBV19 and TRBJ2-1, with TRBD2 matching over 7 bases. Looked up from germline, CDR1 is LNHDA and CDR2 is SQIVND (reference sequence). This CDR3 contains 14 residues. The J segment lost 6 bases and the V segment lost 3 bases, leaving 5 bases of the junction unmatched. The CDR3 loop reads CASSIRGEGNEQFF. Written as DNA, the CDR3 is TGTGCCAGTAGTATTCGGGGGGAGGGCAATGAGCAGTTCTTC.

The rearrangement links TRBV7-2 to TRBJ1-2; tentatively, D is TRBD1 (5 bases). This CDR3 has 18 residues. Germline loops: CDR1 SGHTA, CDR2 FQGNSA. V was clipped by 7 bases and J by 8 bases, with 32 bases between them. In nucleotides, the CDR3 is TGTGCCAGCACCAAGCGGGAGGGGAGGCGGCTGCGGGAGGACGGCTACACCTTC. This gives the protein CASTKREGRRLREDGYTF.

V is TRBV5-6 and J is TRBJ2-1; weak D call: TRBD1 (5 bases). The CDR3 runs to 13 residues. Trimming removed 3 bases from V and 8 bases from J, with 12 bases in between. CDR1 SGHDT and CDR2 YYEEEE come from the germline V gene. CDR3 sequence: CASSYDRRDEQFF. The CDR3 nucleotides read TGTGCCAGCAGCTATGACAGAAGGGATGAGCAGTTCTTC.

The V gene is TRBV30, the J gene TRBJ2-7; 12 nucleotides match TRBD2. Trimming cost V 3 bases and J 5 bases; bases outside gene matches: 8. CDR3 length: 15 amino acids. Germline CDR1 reads GTSNPN; CDR2 reads SVGIG (reference sequence). CDR3 nucleotides: TGTGCCTGGAGGAGCCTAGCGGGAGGGCCCCACGAGCAGTACTTC. As protein: CAWRSLAGGPHEQYF.

V is TRBV6-1 and J is TRBJ2-7; maybe TRBD2 (5 bases). The CDR3 runs 13 residues. Germline assignment: CDR1 MNHNS and CDR2 SASEGT. V lost 7 bases and J lost 2, with 12 bases in between. In DNA form, the CDR3 reads TGTGCCAGCACCCTGGACTTACCCTACGAGCAGTACTTC. Its translation is CASTLDLPYEQYF.

This clone is a singleton in its sample. The chain links TRBV9 to TRBJ2-7, with D maybe TRBD2 (5 bases). The CDR3 sequence is 11 residues long. From germline, CDR1 is SGDLS and CDR2 YYNGEE. V was cut by 4 bases and J by 8 bases, with 10 bases left in between. The CDR3 is CASSPGGKQYF. The CDR3 DNA reads as TGTGCCAGCAGCCCAGGAGGAAAGCAGTACTTC.

This sequence joins TRBV18 and TRBJ2-6; D is perhaps TRBD2 (6 bases). This CDR3 has 17 amino acids. CDR1 and CDR2 (germline): KGHSH, LQKENI. Trimming cost V 3 bases and J 0 bases, with 12 bases left between them. CDR3 DNA: TGTGCCAGCTCACCGGACCTGGGGGGCTCTGGGGCCAACGTCCTGACTTTC. It specifies CASSPDLGGSGANVLTF.

CDR3 DNA sequence: TGCGCCAGCAGCTTGGAGGGACAGGGGGCGCGAACACTATATTTT. It translates to CASSLEGQGARTLYF. The chain uses TRBV5-1 and TRBJ1-3; 12 bases are shared with TRBD1. The CDR3 covers 15 residues. The V segment lost 0 bases and the J segment 14 bases; nucleotides outside the gene matches: 9. Germline CDR1 is SGHRS and CDR2 is YFSETQ.

This clone was seen a handful of times. This chain joins TRBV7-9 and TRBJ1-2, with 7 bases fitting TRBD1. This CDR3 is built from 11 residues. Germline CDR1 is SEHNR and CDR2 is FQNEAQ (reference sequence). The V and J ends lost 8 bases and 4 bases, in that order; junction bases with no gene match: 1. CDR3 sequence (DNA): TGTGCCAGCGGGACAGCCTATGGCTACACCTTC. This translates into CASGTAYGYTF.

The chain employs TRBV15 and TRBJ1-2, with D unresolved. Germline V gives CDR1 LNHNV, CDR2 YYDKDF (reference sequence). This CDR3 has 15 amino acids. V was clipped by 3 bases and J by 8 bases, with 19 bases between them. The DNA of the CDR3 is TGTGCCACCAGCAGGGGCCCGGGCCTAGAGGGAGGCTACACCTTC. Translated: CATSRGPGLEGGYTF.

CDR3 coding DNA: TGTGCCAGCAGCCCCGGAGGGACCATAAACTATGGCTACACCTTC. This codes for CASSPGGTINYGYTF. This chain connects TRBV7-3 to TRBJ1-2, with D maybe TRBD1 (5 bases). CDR1 is SGHTA and CDR2 is FQGTGA in the germline V gene. This CDR3 comprises 15 residues. Trimming took 5 bases from V and 2 from J, leaving 15 bases between them.

The gene calls are TRBV11-2 and TRBJ2-2; a weak D match, TRBD2 (5 bases). Between the trimmed V and J ends, which lost 3 bases and 3 bases, there was a span of 11 bases. This CDR3 contains 15 residues. The germline V gene has CDR1 SGHAT and CDR2 FQNNGV. Written as DNA, the CDR3 is TGTGCCAGCAGCTTCCGGGGAGTGGACACCGGGGAGCTGTTTTTT. Its protein is CASSFRGVDTGELFF.